The 27 T cell receptor beta chains listed next were all sequenced from one sample in a study of T cell responses to AZD1222 COVID-19 vaccine. Measured with immunoSEQ multiplex PCR; TCRdb has only the in-frame clones, and not every one. The profile shows some 150,000 clones, 70% to 90% of them singletons. Sequences were derived from peripheral blood, sampled on day 0 of AZD1222 vaccination. The receptors here all came from an adult in good health.

The chain employs TRBV4-2 and TRBJ2-7; 10 bases map to TRBD2. The CDR3 runs to 16 residues. V gave up 0 bases and J gave up 2 bases; unmatched junction bases: 4. Germline V gene data show CDR1 as LGHNA and CDR2 as YNFKEQ. The CDR3 bases are TGTGCCAGCAGCCAAGATCGGGGGACTAGCGCCTACGAGCAGTACTTC. Translating it yields CASSQDRGTSAYEQYF.

The V gene is TRBV30, the J gene TRBJ1-5, with D perhaps TRBD1 (6 bases). The CDR3 sequence is 12 residues long. The V and J ends lost 2 bases and 7 bases respectively, with 9 bases between them. Germline loops: CDR1 GTSNPN, CDR2 SVGIG (reference sequence). CDR3 in DNA: TGTGCCTGGAGTCCAGGGGCACAGCCCCAGCATTTT. Encoded protein: CAWSPGAQPQHF. Looking up the rest from reference TRBV30 and TRBJ1-5 gives the full variable domain: SQTIHQWPATLVQPVGSPLSLECTVEGTSNPNLYWYRQAAGRGLQLLFYSVGIGQISSEVPQNLSASRPQDRQFILSSKKLLLSDSGFYLCAWSPGAQPQHFGDGTRLSIL.

This chain uses TRBV6-6 with TRBJ2-3; D may be TRBD1 (5 bases). Per germline, CDR1 MNHNY and CDR2 SVGAGI (reference sequence). This CDR3 is 15 amino acids long. V lost 5 bases and J 1 base, leaving 13 bases between the germline ends. The CDR3 here is CASSLTAHRTDTQYF. Written as DNA, the CDR3 is TGTGCCAGCAGTCTGACAGCGCACCGCACAGATACGCAGTATTTT.

The V gene is TRBV28, the J gene TRBJ1-1; 10 nucleotides agree with TRBD1. Germline CDR1 is MDHEN and CDR2 is SYDVKM. The trim removed 4 bases at V and 6 bases at J, leaving 8 bases unmatched. This CDR3 contains 15 residues. CDR3 residues: CASSSSGQGWAEAFF. For the CDR3, the DNA is TGTGCCAGCAGTTCCTCGGGACAGGGGTGGGCTGAAGCTTTCTTT.

This sequence joins TRBV5-1 and TRBJ1-1; D gene uncertain. The CDR3 is 16 amino acids. The germline V gene encodes CDR1 SGHRS and CDR2 YFSETQ. Trimming took off 6 bases at V and 1 base at J, with 19 bases between the two ends. CDR3 sequence (DNA): TGCGCCAGCAACAACTTCGATGAGACGAGGAACACTGAAGCTTTCTTT. It yields the protein CASNNFDETRNTEAFF.

The rearrangement links TRBV15 to TRBJ1-3; D is perhaps TRBD1 (5 bases). Trimming removed 0 bases at V and 0 bases at J, with 12 bases between. The CDR3 contains 17 residues. In germline, CDR1 is LNHNV, CDR2 YYDKDF (reference sequence). CDR3 coding DNA: TGTGCCACCAGCAGAGAACGAGGACACAGCTCTGGAAACACCATATATTTT. This sequence encodes CATSRERGHSSGNTIYF.

The CDR3 DNA reads TGTGCCAGCAGCATCCGACAGGGAGGCCTTAGCACAGATACGCAGTATTTT. Translating gives CASSIRQGGLSTDTQYF. V usage is TRBV28 and J usage is TRBJ2-3, with a tentative D call TRBD1 (7 bases). Trimming removed 6 bases at V and 0 bases at J, with 19 bases between. This CDR3 is built from 17 residues. Germline CDR1 is MDHEN and CDR2 is SYDVKM.

The rearrangement uses TRBV4-2 and TRBJ2-2; D is possibly TRBD1 (6 bases). Germline lookup yields CDR1 LGHNA and CDR2 YNFKEQ. V lost 6 bases, J lost 4 bases, and 15 bases lay in between. This CDR3 has 15 amino acids. The DNA of the CDR3 is TGTGCCAGCAGGGGGGCGATAGGGGTCACCGGGGAGCTGTTTTTT. Its protein is CASRGAIGVTGELFF.

This clone appeared once. J is TRBJ2-1 and V is TRBV5-1; 10 bases map to TRBD1. The CDR3 consists of 14 residues. The ends lost 3 bases at V and 7 bases at J; junction bases unmatched: 4. In germline, CDR1 is SGHRS, CDR2 YFSETQ. The CDR3 bases are TGCGCCAGCAGCTCGACAGGGGGCCAGAATGAGCAGTTCTTC. Encoded protein: CASSSTGGQNEQFF.

The gene calls are TRBV5-1 and TRBJ2-1; 7 bases align to TRBD1. Germline loops: CDR1 SGHRS, CDR2 YFSETQ. V shed 4 bases and J 1 base; nucleotides not matched to a gene: 5. The CDR3 is made up of 15 amino acids. The CDR3 spells CASSMGQSSYNEQFF. DNA of the CDR3: TGCGCCAGCAGCATGGGACAGTCTTCCTACAATGAGCAGTTCTTC.

V is TRBV6-5 and J is TRBJ1-1, with D unclear. The CDR3 covers 15 residues. Trimming left V 6 bases short and J 1 base short, with 15 bases between. CDR1 and CDR2 (germline): MNHEY, SVGAGI. The CDR3 here is CASSPSGGPNTEAFF. CDR3 sequence (DNA): TGTGCCAGCAGCCCCAGTGGAGGACCGAACACTGAAGCTTTCTTT.

This clone came up once. The V and J genes are TRBV7-2 and TRBJ1-3; 7 positions agree with TRBD1. The germline gives CDR1 SGHTA, CDR2 FQGNSA. This CDR3 comprises 14 residues. Unmatched junction bases numbered 6, after V lost 10 bases and J lost 0 bases. As DNA, the CDR3 is TGTGCCACGAGACAGGGCATCTCTGGAAACACCATATATTTT. Amino acid sequence: CATRQGISGNTIYF. The variable domain in full, with the rest retrieved from reference TRBV7-2 and TRBJ1-3, is GAGVSQSPSNKVTEKGKDVELRCDPISGHTALYWYRQSLGQGLEFLIYFQGNSAPDKSGLPSDRFSAERTGGSVSTLTIQRTQQEDSAVYLCATRQGISGNTIYFGEGSWLTVV.

This chain joins TRBV20-1 and TRBJ1-1; 7 bases align to TRBD1. Germline loops: CDR1 DFQATT, CDR2 SNEGSKA (reference sequence). The J segment lost 6 bases and the V segment lost 7 bases, leaving 5 bases of the junction unmatched. This CDR3 region has 11 residues. CDR3 sequence (DNA): TGCAGTGTGAAGACAGGGCCTGAAGCTTTCTTT. Protein product: CSVKTGPEAFF.

The gene calls are TRBV27 and TRBJ1-4; D is possibly TRBD1 (5 bases). CDR1 is MNHEY and CDR2 is SMNVEV in the germline V gene (reference sequence). Trimming removed 7 bases from V and 7 bases from J, with 16 bases in between. The CDR3 loop spans 14 amino acids. The CDR3 sequence is CASTSEGKGEKLFF. CDR3 DNA sequence: TGTGCCAGCACCTCAGAGGGGAAGGGTGAAAAACTGTTTTTT.

The V and J genes are TRBV29-1 and TRBJ2-3; D is undetermined. V was shortened by 7 bases and J by 0 bases, with 14 bases between the two germline ends. CDR3 length: 14 residues. CDR1 is SQVTM and CDR2 is ANQGSEA in the germline V gene. The CDR3 loop reads CSAAPRASTDTQYF. The DNA of the CDR3 is TGCAGCGCCGCTCCCCGGGCTAGCACAGATACGCAGTATTTT.

The gene calls are TRBV5-1 and TRBJ1-6, with D unresolved. Between the trimmed V and J ends, which lost 3 bases and 8 bases, there was a span of 15 bases. The CDR3 extends over 15 amino acids. CDR1 is SGHRS, CDR2 YFSETQ, per germline. The CDR3 protein is CASSSTPGFDSPLHF. CDR3 in DNA: TGCGCCAGCAGCTCCACCCCGGGGTTTGATTCACCCCTCCACTTT.

This chain connects TRBV6-5 to TRBJ2-7, with D possibly being TRBD1 or TRBD2 (5 bases each). The germline gives CDR1 MNHEY, CDR2 SVGAGI. Trimming pared 4 bases from V and 1 base from J, leaving 11 bases between. The CDR3 has 14 residues. The CDR3 reads CASSLATDSYEQYF. The CDR3 DNA follows: TGTGCCAGCAGTTTAGCGACAGATTCCTACGAGCAGTACTTC.

This sequence joins TRBV19 and TRBJ1-2; possibly TRBD1 for D (5 bases). The CDR3 is 14 residues long. V lost 3 bases and J 3 bases, leaving 11 bases between the germline ends. CDR1 and CDR2 from the germline V gene are LNHDA and SQIVND (reference sequence). The chain's CDR3 is CASSIQGGYYGYTF. DNA for the CDR3: TGTGCCAGTAGTATCCAGGGAGGTTACTATGGCTACACCTTC. The entire variable domain, with the rest obtained from reference TRBV19 and TRBJ1-2, is as follows: DGGITQSPKYLFRKEGQNVTLSCEQNLNHDAMYWYRQDPGQGLRLIYYSQIVNDFQKGDIAEGYSVSREKKESFPLTVTSAQKNPTAFYLCASSIQGGYYGYTFGSGTRLTVV.

This clone has only a few counts. The rearrangement links TRBV27 to TRBJ1-5; D not certain. V was shortened by 0 bases and J by 0 bases, with 9 bases between the two germline ends. The CDR3 covers 16 residues. CDR1 MNHEY and CDR2 SMNVEV come from the germline V gene (reference sequence). The CDR3: CASSLSRAVSNQPQHF. Written as DNA, the CDR3 is TGTGCCAGCAGTTTATCGCGGGCAGTTAGCAATCAGCCCCAGCATTTT.

This clone was counted only a few times. The chain uses TRBV13 and TRBJ2-3, with a tentative D call TRBD1 (6 bases). CDR1 is PRHDT and CDR2 is FYEKMQ in the germline V gene (reference sequence). CDR3 length: 15 residues. Trimming cost V 4 bases and J 4 bases, with 15 bases left between them. This chain's CDR3 is CASSSRGKRADTQYF. The CDR3 DNA sequence: TGTGCCAGCAGCTCCAGGGGAAAGAGGGCAGATACGCAGTATTTT.

V is TRBV7-2 and J is TRBJ1-3, with D hard to call. Germline V CDR1 and CDR2: SGHTA, FQGNSA. V was trimmed by 2 bases and J by 0 bases, leaving 8 bases between them. This CDR3 comprises 15 residues. CDR3 in amino acids: CASSLWSGSGNTIYF. CDR3 bases: TGTGCCAGCAGCTTATGGTCTGGCTCTGGAAACACCATATATTTT.

The rearrangement links TRBV5-4 to TRBJ2-3; 10 nucleotides align to TRBD2. J gave up 6 bases and V 2 bases, and 6 bases lay outside the gene matches. Germline assignment: CDR1 SGHNT and CDR2 YYREEE (reference sequence). CDR3 length: 15 amino acids. CDR3 bases: TGTGCCAGCAGCTTAGCGGGGGGGGGCGTCGATACGCAGTATTTT. As protein: CASSLAGGGVDTQYF.

The chain combines TRBV9 with TRBJ2-5; D is unresolved. In germline, CDR1 is SGDLS, CDR2 YYNGEE. The CDR3 runs to 11 residues. With 0 bases removed from V and 4 bases from J, the gap between germline ends came to 1 base. The CDR3: CASSVAETQYF. The CDR3 DNA follows: TGTGCCAGCAGCGTAGCAGAGACCCAGTACTTC.

The chain combines TRBV30 with TRBJ1-4; D not certain. This CDR3 contains 12 residues. Trimming took 3 bases from V and 7 from J, leaving 9 bases between them. Germline V gene sequence: CDR1 GTSNPN, CDR2 SVGIG (reference sequence). The CDR3 DNA sequence: TGTGCCTGGAGAAGGCAAAGTGAAAAACTGTTTTTT. It is translated as CAWRRQSEKLFF.

The chain links TRBV5-4 to TRBJ2-4, with TRBD2 matching 7 bases. The CDR3 runs 16 residues. With 4 bases clipped from V and 1 base from J, the junction kept 8 bases outside the gene matches. Germline CDR1 and CDR2: SGHNT and YYREEE (reference sequence). CDR3 residues: CASSDRGERAKNIQYF. DNA of the CDR3: TGTGCCAGCAGCGATCGGGGGGAAAGGGCCAAAAACATTCAGTACTTC.

The chain employs TRBV21-1 and TRBJ1-2. TRBV21-1 is a pseudogene locus. The CDR3 loop spans 14 amino acids. In nucleotides, the CDR3 is TGTGCCAGCAGCCCAAGGCAGGGAGACTATGGCTACACCTTC. Its translation: CASSPRQGDYGYTF.

This chain joins TRBV21-1 and TRBJ1-2. TRBV21-1 is a known pseudogene. This CDR3 has 18 residues. The CDR3 protein is CASSKLEFRLMTNYGYTF. DNA of the CDR3: TGTGCCAGCAGCAAACTAGAGTTCAGGTTAATGACTAACTATGGCTACACCTTC.